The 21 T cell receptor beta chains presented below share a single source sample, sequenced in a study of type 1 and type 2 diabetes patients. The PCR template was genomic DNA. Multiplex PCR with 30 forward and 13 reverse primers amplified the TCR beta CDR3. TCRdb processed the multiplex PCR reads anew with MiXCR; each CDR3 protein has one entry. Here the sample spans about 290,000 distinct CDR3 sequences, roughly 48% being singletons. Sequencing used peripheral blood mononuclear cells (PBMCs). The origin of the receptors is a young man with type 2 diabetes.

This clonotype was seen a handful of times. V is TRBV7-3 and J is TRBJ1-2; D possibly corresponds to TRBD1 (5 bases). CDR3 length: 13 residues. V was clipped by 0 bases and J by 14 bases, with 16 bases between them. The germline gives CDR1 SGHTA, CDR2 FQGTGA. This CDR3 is CASSLTGGDPSTF. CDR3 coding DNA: TGTGCCAGCAGCTTAACGGGGGGGGACCCCTCTACCTTC.

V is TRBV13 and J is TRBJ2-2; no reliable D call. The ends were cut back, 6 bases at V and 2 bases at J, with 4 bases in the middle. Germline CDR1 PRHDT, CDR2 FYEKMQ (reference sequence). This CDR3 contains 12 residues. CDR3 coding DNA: TGTGCCAGCAGGCTAAACACCGGGGAGCTGTTTTTT. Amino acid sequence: CASRLNTGELFF.

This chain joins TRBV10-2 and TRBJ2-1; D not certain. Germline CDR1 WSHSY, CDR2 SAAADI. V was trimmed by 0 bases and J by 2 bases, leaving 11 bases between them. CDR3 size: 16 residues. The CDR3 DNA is TGCGCCAGCAGTGAGTCGCCGGCGGCCCCCTACAATGAGCAGTTCTTC. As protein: CASSESPAAPYNEQFF.

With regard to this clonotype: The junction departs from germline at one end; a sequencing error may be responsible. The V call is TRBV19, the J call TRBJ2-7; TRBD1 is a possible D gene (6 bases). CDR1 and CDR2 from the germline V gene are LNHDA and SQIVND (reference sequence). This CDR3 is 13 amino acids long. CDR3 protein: CASSNTGKIEQYF. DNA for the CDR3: TGTGCCAGCAGTAATACAGGGAAGATCGAGCAGTACTTC.

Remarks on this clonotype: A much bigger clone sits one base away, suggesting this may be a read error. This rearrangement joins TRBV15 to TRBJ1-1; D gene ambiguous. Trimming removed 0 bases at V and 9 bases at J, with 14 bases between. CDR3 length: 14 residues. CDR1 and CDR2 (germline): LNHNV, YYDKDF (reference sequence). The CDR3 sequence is CATSRDREITKAFF. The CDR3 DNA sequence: TGTGCCACCAGCAGAGATCGGGAGATAACTAAAGCTTTCTTT.

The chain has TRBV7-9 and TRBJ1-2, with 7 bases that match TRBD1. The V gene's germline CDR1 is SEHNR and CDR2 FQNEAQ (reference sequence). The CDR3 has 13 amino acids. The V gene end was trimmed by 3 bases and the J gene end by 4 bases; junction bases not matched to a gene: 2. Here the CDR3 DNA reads TGTGCCAGCAGCTTGGGACAGATCTATGGCTACACCTTC. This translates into CASSLGQIYGYTF.

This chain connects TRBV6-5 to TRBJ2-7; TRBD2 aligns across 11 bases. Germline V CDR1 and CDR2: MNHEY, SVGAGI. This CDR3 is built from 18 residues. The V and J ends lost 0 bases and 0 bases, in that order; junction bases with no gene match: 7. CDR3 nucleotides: TGTGCCAGCAGTTACTCCCGCGGACTAGCGGGCTCCTCCTACGAGCAGTACTTC. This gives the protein CASSYSRGLAGSSYEQYF.

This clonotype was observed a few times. CDR3 sequence reads: CSARVVDYTEAFF. CDR3 nucleotides: TGCAGTGCAAGGGTAGTAGACTACACTGAAGCTTTCTTT. This chain joins TRBV20-1 and TRBJ1-1; D remains ambiguous. The CDR3 is 13 amino acids. Trimming left V 6 bases short and J 3 bases short, with 14 bases between. Looked up from germline, CDR1 is DFQATT and CDR2 is SNEGSKA (reference sequence).

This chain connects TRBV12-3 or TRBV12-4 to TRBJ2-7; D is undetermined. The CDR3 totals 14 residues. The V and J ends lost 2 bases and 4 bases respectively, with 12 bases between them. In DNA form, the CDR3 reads TGTGCCAGCAGTTTACCAAAGCCAGCTTACGAGCAGTACTTC. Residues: CASSLPKPAYEQYF.

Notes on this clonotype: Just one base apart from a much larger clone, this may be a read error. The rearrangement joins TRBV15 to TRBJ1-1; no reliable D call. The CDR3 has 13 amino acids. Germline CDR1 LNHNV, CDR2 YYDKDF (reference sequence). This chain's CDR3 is CATSRDRAAEALF. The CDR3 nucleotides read TGTGCCACCAGCAGAGATCGGGCAGCTGAAGCTCTCTTT.

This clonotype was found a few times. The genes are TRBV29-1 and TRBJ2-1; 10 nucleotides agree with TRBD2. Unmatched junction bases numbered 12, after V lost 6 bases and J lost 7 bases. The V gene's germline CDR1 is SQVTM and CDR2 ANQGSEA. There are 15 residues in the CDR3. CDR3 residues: CSVIRQREGGNEQFF. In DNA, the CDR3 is TGCAGCGTGATTCGACAGCGGGAGGGCGGGAATGAGCAGTTCTTC.

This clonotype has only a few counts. The DNA for the CDR3 is TGTGCCAGCAGCTCGGGCGGCCCAAGGTCCTATAATTCACCCCTCCACTTT. Amino acids: CASSSGGPRSYNSPLHF. The genes are TRBV2 and TRBJ1-6; D is unresolved. The V and J ends lost 6 bases and 1 base respectively, with 16 bases between them. The CDR3 consists of 17 residues. Per germline, CDR1 SNHLY and CDR2 FYNNEI.

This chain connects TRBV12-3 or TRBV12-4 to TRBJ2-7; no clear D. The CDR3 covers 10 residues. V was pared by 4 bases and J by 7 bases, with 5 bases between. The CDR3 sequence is CASSYQEQYF. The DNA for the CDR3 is TGTGCCAGCAGTTATCAGGAGCAGTACTTC.

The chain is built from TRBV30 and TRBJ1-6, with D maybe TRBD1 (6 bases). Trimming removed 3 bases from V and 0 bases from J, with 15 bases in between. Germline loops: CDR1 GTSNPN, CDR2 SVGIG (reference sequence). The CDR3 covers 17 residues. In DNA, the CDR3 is TGTGCCTGGAGGCCTACAGGGATCTACTCCTATAATTCACCCCTCCACTTT. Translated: CAWRPTGIYSYNSPLHF.

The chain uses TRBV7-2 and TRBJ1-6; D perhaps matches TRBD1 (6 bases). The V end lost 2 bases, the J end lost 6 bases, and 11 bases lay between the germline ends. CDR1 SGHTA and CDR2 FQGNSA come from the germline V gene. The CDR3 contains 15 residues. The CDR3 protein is CASSLQGTFNSPLHF. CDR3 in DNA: TGTGCCAGCAGCTTACAGGGGACTTTTAATTCACCCCTCCACTTT.

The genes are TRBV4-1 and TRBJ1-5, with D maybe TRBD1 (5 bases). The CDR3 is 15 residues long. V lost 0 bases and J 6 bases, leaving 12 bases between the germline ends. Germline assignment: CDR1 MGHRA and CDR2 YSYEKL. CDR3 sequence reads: CASSQDRGIGQPQHF. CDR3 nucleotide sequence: TGCGCCAGCAGCCAAGATCGGGGGATCGGTCAGCCCCAGCATTTT.

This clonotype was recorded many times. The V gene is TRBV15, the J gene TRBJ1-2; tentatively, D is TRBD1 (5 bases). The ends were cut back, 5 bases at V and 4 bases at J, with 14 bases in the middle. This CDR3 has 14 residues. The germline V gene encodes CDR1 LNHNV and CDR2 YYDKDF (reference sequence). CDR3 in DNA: TGTGCCACCAGCGACTTCAGGGACGGCTATGGCTACACCTTC. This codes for CATSDFRDGYGYTF.

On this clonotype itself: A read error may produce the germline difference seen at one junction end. The CDR3 bases are TGCGCCAGCAGCCAAGGAGTCCTTAGGAACACTGAAGCTTTCTTT. Its translation: CASSQGVLRNTEAFF. The chain recombines TRBV25-1 with TRBJ1-1; D uncertain. CDR1 is MGHDK, CDR2 SYGVNS, per germline. The CDR3 is 15 amino acids.

The CDR3, as DNA: TGTGCCAGCAGCCTTAGACAGGAGGAGACCCAGTACTTC. Encoded protein: CASSLRQEETQYF. The rearrangement uses TRBV7-3 and TRBJ2-5, with TRBD1 as a possible D gene (6 bases). The ends were cut back, 5 bases at V and 5 bases at J, with 12 bases in the middle. The CDR3 spans 13 residues. The germline gives CDR1 SGHTA, CDR2 FQGTGA.

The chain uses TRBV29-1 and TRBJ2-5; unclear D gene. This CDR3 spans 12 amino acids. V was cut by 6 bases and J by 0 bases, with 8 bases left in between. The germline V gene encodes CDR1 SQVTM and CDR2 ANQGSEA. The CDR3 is CSVPVDQETQYF. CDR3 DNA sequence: TGCAGCGTCCCTGTGGACCAAGAGACCCAGTACTTC.

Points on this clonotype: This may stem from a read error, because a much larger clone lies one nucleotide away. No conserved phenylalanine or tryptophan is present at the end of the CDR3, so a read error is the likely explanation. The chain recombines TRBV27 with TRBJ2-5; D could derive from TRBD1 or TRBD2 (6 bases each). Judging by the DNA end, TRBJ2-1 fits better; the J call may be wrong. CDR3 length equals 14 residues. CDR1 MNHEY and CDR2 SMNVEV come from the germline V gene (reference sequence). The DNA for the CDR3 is TGTGCCATCAGTGAGGGGGACTCAGCCAATGAGCAGTTCTCC. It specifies CAISEGDSANEQFS.